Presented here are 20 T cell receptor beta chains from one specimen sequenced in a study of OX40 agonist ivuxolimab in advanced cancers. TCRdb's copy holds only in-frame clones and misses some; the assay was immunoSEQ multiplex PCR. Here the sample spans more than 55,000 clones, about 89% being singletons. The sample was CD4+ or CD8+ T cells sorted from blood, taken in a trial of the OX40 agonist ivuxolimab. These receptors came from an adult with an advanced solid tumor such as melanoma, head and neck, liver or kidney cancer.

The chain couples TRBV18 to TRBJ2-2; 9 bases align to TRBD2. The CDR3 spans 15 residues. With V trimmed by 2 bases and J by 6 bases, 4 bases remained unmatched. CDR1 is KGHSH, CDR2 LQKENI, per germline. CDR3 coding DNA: TGTGCCAGCTCACCAGGGCTAGCGGGACCCGGGGAGCTGTTTTTT. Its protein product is CASSPGLAGPGELFF.

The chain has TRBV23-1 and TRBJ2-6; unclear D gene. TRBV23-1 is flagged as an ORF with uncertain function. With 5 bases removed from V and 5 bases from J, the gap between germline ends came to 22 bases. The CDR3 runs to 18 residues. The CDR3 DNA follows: TGCGCCAGCAGTAATGGATATACGCAACAAAGTCGGGCCAACGTCCTGACTTTC. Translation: CASSNGYTQQSRANVLTF.

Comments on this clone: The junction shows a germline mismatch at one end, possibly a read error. The CDR3 spells CASSLALAAETQYF. The CDR3 bases are TGTGCTAGCAGCTTAGCGTTGGCAGCAGAGACCCAGTACTTC. The V and J genes are TRBV7-7 and TRBJ2-5; D is possibly TRBD2 (5 bases). Looked up from germline, CDR1 is SSHAT and CDR2 is FNYEAQ (reference sequence). This CDR3 has 14 amino acids.

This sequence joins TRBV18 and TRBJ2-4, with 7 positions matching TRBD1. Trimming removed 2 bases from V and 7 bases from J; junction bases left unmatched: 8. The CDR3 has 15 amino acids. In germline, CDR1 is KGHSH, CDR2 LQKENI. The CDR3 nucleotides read TGTGCCAGCTCACCAGGGTCCGGGACAGCTAACATTCAGTACTTC. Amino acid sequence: CASSPGSGTANIQYF.

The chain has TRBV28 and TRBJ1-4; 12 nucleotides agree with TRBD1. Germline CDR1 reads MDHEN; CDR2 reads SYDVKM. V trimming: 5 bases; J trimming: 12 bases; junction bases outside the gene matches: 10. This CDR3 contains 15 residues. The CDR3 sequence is CASSQEGQGAFELFF. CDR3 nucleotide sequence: TGTGCCAGCAGTCAGGAGGGACAGGGGGCTTTTGAACTGTTTTTT. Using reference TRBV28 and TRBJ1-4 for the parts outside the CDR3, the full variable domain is DVKVTQSSRYLVKRTGEKVFLECVQDMDHENMFWYRQDPGLGLRLIYFSYDVKMKEKGDIPEGYSVSREKKERFSLILESASTNQTSMYLCASSQEGQGAFELFFGSGTQLSVL.

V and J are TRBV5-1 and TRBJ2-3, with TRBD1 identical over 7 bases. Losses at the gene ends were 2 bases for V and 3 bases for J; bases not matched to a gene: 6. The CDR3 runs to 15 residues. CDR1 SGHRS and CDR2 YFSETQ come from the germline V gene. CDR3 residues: CASSFPGQSTDTQYF. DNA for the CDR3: TGCGCCAGCAGCTTCCCGGGACAGAGTACAGATACGCAGTATTTT.

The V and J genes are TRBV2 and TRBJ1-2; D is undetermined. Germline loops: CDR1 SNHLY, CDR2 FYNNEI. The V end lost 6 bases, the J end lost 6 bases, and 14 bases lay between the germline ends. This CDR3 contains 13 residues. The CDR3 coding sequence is TGTGCCAGCAGAAGTTCGCTGTTTGATGGCTACACCTTC. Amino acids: CASRSSLFDGYTF.

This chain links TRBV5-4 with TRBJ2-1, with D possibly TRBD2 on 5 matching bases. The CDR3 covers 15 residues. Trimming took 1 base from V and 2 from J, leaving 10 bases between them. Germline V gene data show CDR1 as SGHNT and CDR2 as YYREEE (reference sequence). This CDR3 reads CASSLKRKPYNEQFF. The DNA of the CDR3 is TGTGCCAGCAGCTTGAAGCGGAAACCCTACAATGAGCAGTTCTTC.

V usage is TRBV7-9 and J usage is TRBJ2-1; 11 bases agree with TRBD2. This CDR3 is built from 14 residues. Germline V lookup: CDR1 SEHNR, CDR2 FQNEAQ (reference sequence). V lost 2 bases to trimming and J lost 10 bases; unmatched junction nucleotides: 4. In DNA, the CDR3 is TGTGCCAGCAGCTTAAGGGCTAGCGGGGGGGAGCAGTTCTTC. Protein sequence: CASSLRASGGEQFF.

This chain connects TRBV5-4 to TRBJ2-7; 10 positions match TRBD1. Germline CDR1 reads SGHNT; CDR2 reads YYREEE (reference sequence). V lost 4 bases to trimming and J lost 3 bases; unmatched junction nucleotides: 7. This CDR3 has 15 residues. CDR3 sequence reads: CASSDRGQSLYEQYF. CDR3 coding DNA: TGTGCCAGCAGCGACAGGGGGCAGAGTCTCTACGAGCAGTACTTC.

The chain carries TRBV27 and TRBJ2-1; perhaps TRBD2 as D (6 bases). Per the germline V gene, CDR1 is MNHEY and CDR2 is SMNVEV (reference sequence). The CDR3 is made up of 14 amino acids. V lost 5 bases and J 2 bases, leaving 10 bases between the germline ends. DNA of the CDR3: TGTGCCAGCAGTAGACTAGTAGCCTACAATGAGCAGTTCTTC. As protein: CASSRLVAYNEQFF.

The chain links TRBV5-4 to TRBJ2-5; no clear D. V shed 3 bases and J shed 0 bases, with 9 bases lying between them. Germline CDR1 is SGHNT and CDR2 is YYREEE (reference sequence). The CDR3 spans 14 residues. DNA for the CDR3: TGTGCCAGCAGCTCGCTAAGGTACCAAGAGACCCAGTACTTC. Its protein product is CASSSLRYQETQYF.

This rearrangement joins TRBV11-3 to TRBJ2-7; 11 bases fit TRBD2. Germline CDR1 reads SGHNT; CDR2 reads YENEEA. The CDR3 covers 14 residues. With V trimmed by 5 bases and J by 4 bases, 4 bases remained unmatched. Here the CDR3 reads CASSPGLAVYEQYF. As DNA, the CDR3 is TGTGCCAGCAGCCCGGGACTAGCGGTTTACGAGCAGTACTTC.

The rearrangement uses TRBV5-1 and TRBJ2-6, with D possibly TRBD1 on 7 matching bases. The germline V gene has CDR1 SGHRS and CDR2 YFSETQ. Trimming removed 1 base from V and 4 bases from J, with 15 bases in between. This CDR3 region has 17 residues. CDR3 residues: CASSLYTGDSGANVLTF. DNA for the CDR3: TGCGCCAGCAGCTTGTACACAGGGGACTCCGGGGCCAACGTCCTGACTTTC.

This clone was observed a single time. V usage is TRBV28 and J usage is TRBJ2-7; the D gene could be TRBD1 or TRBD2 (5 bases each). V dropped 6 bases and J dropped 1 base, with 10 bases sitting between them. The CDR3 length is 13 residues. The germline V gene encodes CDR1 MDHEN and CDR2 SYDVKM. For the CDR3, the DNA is TGTGCCAGCAGCCGGGACCGTTCCTACGAGCAGTACTTC. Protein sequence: CASSRDRSYEQYF. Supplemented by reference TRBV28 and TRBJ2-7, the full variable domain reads DVKVTQSSRYLVKRTGEKVFLECVQDMDHENMFWYRQDPGLGLRLIYFSYDVKMKEKGDIPEGYSVSREKKERFSLILESASTNQTSMYLCASSRDRSYEQYFGPGTRLTVT.

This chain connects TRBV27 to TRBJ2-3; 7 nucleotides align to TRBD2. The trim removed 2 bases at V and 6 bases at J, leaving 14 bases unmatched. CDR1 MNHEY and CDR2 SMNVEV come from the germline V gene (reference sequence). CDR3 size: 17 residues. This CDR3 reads CASSLRSPLVAGDTQYF. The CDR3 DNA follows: TGTGCCAGCAGTTTAAGATCCCCACTAGTAGCGGGTGATACGCAGTATTTT.

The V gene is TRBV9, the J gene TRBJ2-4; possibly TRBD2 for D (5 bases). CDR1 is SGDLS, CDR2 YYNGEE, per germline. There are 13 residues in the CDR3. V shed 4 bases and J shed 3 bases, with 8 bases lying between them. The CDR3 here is CASSRADKNIQYF. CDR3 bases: TGTGCCAGCAGCAGAGCGGACAAAAACATTCAGTACTTC.

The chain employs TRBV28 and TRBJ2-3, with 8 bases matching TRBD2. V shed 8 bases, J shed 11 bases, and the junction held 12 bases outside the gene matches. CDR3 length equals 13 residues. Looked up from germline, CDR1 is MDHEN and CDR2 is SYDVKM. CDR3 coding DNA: TGTGCCAGCGACCGGGGGGGACCTCTTGGGCAGTATTTT. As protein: CASDRGGPLGQYF. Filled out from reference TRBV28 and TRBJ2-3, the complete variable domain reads DVKVTQSSRYLVKRTGEKVFLECVQDMDHENMFWYRQDPGLGLRLIYFSYDVKMKEKGDIPEGYSVSREKKERFSLILESASTNQTSMYLCASDRGGPLGQYFGPGTRLTVL.

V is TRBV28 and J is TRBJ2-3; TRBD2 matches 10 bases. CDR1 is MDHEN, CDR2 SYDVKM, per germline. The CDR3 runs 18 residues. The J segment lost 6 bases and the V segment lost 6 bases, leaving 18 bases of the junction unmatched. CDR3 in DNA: TGTGCCAGCAGACCCTCAAGGGCAGGACTAGCGGTACCTGATACGCAGTATTTT. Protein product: CASRPSRAGLAVPDTQYF.

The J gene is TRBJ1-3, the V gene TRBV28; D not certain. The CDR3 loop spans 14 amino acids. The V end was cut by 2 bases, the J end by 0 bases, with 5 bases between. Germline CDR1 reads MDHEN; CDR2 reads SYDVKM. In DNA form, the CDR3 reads TGTGCCAGCAGTTTAATGAGCTCTGGAAACACCATATATTTT. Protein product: CASSLMSSGNTIYF.